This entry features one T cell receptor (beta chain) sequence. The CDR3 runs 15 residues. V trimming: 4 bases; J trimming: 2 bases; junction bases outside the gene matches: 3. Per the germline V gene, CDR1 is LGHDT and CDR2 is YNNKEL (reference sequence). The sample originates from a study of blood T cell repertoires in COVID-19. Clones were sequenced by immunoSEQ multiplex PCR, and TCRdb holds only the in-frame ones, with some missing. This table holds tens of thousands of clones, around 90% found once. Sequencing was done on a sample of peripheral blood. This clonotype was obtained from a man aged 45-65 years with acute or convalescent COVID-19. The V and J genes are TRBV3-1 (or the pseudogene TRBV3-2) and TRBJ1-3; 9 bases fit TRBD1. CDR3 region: CASSPRDRAGNTIYF. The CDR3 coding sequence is TGTGCCAGCAGCCCACGGGACAGGGCTGGAAACACCATATATTTT.